The T cell receptor (beta chain) described here comes from a study of kidney transplant recipient with SARS-CoV-2 infection (dated by TCRdb to the early 2020s). Interpreted using the paper, the time point label stands for: pre-pandemic baseline sample and day 111 after first positive SARS-CoV-2 test. This clonotype came up many times. What this receptor recognizes is not known. Base-call qualities are not available, and no considerably larger clone is one nucleotide away. Sequenced on an Illumina MiSeq. The peripheral T cell repertoire was profiled for human TCRbeta genes. In the source study's methods: Beta-binomial modelling was applied to test for differential clonotype abundance so that variability over time was accounted for. Expanded clonotypes were screened against the ImmuneCODE reference database of SARS-CoV-2-associated TCRs and were mapped to viral genome regions. Additional repertoire analyses examined TRBV gene usage, CDR3 length, CDR3 amino acid overlap between time points, distributions of clonotype abundance, and Jaccard similarity. TCRdb reprocessing: public reads trimmed at Q25 with fastp, clones called with MiXCR, in-frame beta chains kept. One record per CDR3 amino acid sequence lists the most common genes and DNA. The V and J calls reflect TCRdb's pipeline rather than the authors' work. For this sample there are 200,000 to 250,000 distinct CDR3 sequences; more than 25% appear just once. The top ten clonotypes cover under 7.5% of the sample.

This TCR was sampled from a young adult male patient who had COVID-19 and was a kidney transplant recipient. Some T cells may derive from the graft donor when a transplant has been performed. The sample was a blood sample, taken at baseline and between days 110 and 120 from a kidney transplant recipient.

The nucleotides are TGTGCCAGCAGCAGCTTTCGAACAAGCAGAAAGACCTATGGCTACACCTTC. It specifies CASSSFRTSRKTYGYTF. The sequence joins TRBV11-2 to TRBJ1-2, with the identity of the D gene unclear. Based on the germline V gene, the CDR1 and CDR2 sequences are SGHAT and FQNNGV. The CDR3, from cysteine to phenylalanine, totals 17 residues. Only the CDR3 portion is preserved as DNA: 51 bases, with reading frame beginning at the first base. The V end loses 5 bases and the J end loses 4 bases, and a stretch of 23 bases separates them.